This T cell receptor beta chain was obtained from a study of blood T cells in healthy people across ages. The V segment lost 6 bases and the J segment 4 bases; nucleotides outside the gene matches: 7. This CDR3 has 16 residues. CDR1 is MNHEY and CDR2 is SMNVEV in the germline V gene (reference sequence). Sample-barcoded 5' priming and a J-beta primer mix drove a second PCR of about 6 to 12 cycles. Individual samples furnished no less than 2.5 million CDR3-containing paired-end reads apiece. TCRdb reprocessed the 5' RACE reads via MiXCR and lists one record per CDR3 protein. Of some 670,000 distinct CDR3 sequences listed, around 50% are singletons.

The chain employs TRBV27 and TRBJ2-2; 11 bases agree with TRBD2. Sequenced: blood. This clonotype was obtained from a woman aged 80 or older in good health. The CDR3 DNA reads TGTGCCAGCAGGGGTCTTGGACTAGCGGGCACCGGGGAGCTGTTTTTT. Its protein is CASRGLGLAGTGELFF.